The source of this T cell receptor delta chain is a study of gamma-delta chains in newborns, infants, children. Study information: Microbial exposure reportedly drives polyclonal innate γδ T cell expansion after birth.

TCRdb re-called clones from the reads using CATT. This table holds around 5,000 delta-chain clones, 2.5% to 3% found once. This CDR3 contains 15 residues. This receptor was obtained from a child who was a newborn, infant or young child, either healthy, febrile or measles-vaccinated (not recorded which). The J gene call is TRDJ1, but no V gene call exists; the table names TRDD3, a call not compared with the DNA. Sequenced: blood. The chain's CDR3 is CACDLLGAYTDKLIF. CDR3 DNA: TGTGCCTGTGACCTACTGGGGGCCTACACCGATAAACTCATCTTT.